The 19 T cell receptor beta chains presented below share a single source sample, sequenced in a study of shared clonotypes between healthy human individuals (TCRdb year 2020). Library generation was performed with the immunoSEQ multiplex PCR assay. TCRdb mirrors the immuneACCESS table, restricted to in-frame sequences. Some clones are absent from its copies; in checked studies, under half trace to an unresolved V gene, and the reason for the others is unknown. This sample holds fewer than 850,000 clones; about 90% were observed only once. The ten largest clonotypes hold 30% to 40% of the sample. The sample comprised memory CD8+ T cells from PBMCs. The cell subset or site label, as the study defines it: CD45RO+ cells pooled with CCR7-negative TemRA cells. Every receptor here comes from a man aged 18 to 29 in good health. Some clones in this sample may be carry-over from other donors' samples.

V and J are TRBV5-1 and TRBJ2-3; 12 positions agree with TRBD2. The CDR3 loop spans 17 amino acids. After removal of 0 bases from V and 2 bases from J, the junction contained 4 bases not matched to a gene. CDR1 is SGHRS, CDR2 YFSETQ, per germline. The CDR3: CASSLGTSGTPTDTQYF. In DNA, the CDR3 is TGCGCCAGCAGCTTGGGGACTAGCGGGACGCCCACAGATACGCAGTATTTT.

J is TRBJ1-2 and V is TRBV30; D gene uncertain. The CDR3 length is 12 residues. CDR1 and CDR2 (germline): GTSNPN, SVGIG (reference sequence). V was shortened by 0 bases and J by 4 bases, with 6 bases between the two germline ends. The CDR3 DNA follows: TGTGCCTGGAGTGTACCGGGCTATGGCTACACCTTC. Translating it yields CAWSVPGYGYTF.

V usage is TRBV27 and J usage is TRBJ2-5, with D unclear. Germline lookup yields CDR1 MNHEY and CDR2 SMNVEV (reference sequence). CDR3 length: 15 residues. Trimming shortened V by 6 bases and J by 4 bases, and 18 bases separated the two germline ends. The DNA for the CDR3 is TGTGCCAGCAGGCCACTCAATCCGAGGCGAGAGACCCAGTACTTC. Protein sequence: CASRPLNPRRETQYF.

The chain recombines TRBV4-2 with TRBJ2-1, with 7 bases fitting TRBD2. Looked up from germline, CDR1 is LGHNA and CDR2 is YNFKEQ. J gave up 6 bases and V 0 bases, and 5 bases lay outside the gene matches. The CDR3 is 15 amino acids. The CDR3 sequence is CASSQDPSGLNEQFF. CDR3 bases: TGTGCCAGCAGCCAAGATCCTAGCGGCCTCAATGAGCAGTTCTTC.

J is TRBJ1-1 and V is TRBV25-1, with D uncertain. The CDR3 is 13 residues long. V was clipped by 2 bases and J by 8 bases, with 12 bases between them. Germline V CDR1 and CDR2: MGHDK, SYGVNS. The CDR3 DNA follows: TGTGCCAGCAGTGAAGGTCTGCGGACCGAAGCTTTCTTT. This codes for CASSEGLRTEAFF.

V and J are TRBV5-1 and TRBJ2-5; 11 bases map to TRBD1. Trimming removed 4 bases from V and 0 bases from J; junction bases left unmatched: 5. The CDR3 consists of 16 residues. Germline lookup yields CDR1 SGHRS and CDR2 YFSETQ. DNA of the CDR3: TGCGCCAGCAGCCCGGACAGGGGGCGAAACCAAGAGACCCAGTACTTC. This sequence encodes CASSPDRGRNQETQYF.

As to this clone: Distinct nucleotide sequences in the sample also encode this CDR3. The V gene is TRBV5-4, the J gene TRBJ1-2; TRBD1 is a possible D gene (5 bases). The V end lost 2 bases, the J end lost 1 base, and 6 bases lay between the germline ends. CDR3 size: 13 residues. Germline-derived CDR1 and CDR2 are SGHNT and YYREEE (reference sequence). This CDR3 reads CASSLRGNYGYTF. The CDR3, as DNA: TGTGCCAGCAGCTTAAGGGGTAACTATGGCTACACCTTC.

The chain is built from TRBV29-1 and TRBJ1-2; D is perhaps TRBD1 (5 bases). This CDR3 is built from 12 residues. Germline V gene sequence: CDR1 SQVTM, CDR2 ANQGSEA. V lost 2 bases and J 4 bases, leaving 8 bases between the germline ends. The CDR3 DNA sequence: TGCAGCGTTGAACAGGGAGGCTATGGCTACACCTTC. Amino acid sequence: CSVEQGGYGYTF.

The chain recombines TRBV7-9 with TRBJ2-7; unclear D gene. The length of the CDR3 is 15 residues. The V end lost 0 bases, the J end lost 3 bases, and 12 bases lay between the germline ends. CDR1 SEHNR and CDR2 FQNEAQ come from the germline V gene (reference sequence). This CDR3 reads CASSLALFNYYEQYF. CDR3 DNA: TGTGCCAGCAGCTTAGCGCTGTTCAACTACTACGAGCAGTACTTC.

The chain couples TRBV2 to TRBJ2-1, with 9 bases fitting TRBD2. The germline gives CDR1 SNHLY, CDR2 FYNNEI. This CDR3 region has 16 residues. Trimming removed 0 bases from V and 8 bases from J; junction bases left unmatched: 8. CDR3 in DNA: TGTGCCAGCAGTGAAGCCGGCTCTAGCGGGATGTATGAGCAGTTCTTC. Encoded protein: CASSEAGSSGMYEQFF.

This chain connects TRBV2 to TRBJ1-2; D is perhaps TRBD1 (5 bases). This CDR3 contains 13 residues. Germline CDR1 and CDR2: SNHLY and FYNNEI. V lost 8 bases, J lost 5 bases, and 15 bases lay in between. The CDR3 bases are TGTGCCAGCGCCACCGGGACTCTGTATGGCTACACCTTC. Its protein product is CASATGTLYGYTF.

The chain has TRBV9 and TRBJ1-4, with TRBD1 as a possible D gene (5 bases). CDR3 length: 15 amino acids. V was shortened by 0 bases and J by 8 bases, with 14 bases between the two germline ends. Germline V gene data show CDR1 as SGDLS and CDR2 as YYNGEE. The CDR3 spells CASSVAGGIAEKLFF. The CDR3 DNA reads TGTGCCAGCAGCGTAGCTGGGGGGATCGCGGAAAAACTGTTTTTT.

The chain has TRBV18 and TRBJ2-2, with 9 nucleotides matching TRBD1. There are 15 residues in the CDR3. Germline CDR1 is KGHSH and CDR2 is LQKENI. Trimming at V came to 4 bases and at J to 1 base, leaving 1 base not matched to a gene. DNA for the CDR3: TGTGCCAGCTCACAGGGACAGGGGAACACCGGGGAGCTGTTTTTT. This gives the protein CASSQGQGNTGELFF.

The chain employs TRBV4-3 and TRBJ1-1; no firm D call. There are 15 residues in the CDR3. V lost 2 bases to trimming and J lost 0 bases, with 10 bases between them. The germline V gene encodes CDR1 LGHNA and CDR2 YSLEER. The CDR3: CASSQSIRLNTEAFF. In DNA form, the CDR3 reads TGCGCCAGCAGCCAATCGATTAGGCTGAACACTGAAGCTTTCTTT.

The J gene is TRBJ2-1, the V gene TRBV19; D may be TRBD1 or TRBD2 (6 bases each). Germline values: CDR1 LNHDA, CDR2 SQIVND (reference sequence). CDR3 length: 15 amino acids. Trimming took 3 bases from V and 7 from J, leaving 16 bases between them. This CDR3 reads CASSILPGGPNEQFF. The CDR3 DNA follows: TGTGCCAGTAGTATCCTCCCCGGGGGCCCTAATGAGCAGTTCTTC.

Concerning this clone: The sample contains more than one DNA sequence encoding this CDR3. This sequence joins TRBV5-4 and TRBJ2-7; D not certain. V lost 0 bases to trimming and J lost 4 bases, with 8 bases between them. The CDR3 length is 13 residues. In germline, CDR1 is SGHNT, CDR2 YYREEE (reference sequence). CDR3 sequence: CASSLGPGYEQYF. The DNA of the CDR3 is TGTGCCAGCAGCTTGGGACCCGGTTACGAGCAGTACTTC. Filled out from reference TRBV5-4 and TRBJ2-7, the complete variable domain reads ETGVTQSPTHLIKTRGQQVTLRCSSQSGHNTVSWYQQALGQGPQFIFQYYREEENGRGNFPPRFSGLQFPNYSSELNVNALELDDSALYLCASSLGPGYEQYFGPGTRLTVT.

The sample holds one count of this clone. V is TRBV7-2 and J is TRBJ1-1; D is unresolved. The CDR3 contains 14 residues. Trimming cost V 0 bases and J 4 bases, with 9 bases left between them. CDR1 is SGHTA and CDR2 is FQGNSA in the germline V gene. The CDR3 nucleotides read TGTGCCAGCAGCTTAGCGGGCAGCCGCACTGAAGCTTTCTTT. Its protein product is CASSLAGSRTEAFF.

CDR3 residues: CASSLRAQGVSSYEQYF. The CDR3, as DNA: TGTGCCAGCAGTTTACGCGCGCAGGGGGTAAGCTCCTACGAGCAGTACTTC. The chain joins TRBV27 to TRBJ2-7; 7 bases are a match to TRBD1. V was clipped by 2 bases and J by 0 bases; unmatched bases: 10. The CDR3 length is 17 residues. Germline V gives CDR1 MNHEY, CDR2 SMNVEV (reference sequence).

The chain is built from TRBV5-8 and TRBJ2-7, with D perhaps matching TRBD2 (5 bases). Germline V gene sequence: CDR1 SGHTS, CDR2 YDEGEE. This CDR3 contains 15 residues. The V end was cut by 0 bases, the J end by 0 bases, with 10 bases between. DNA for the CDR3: TGTGCCAGCAGCTTGGGCAGACTAAGCTCCTACGAGCAGTACTTC. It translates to CASSLGRLSSYEQYF.